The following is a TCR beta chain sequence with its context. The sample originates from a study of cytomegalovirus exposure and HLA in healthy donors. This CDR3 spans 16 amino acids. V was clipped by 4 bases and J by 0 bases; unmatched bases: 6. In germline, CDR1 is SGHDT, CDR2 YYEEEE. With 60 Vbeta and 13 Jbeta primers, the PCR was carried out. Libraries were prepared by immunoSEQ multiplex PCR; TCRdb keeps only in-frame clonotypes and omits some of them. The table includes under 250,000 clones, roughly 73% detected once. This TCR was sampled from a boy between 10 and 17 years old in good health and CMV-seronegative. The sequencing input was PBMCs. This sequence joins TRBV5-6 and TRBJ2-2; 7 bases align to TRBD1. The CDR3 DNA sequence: TGTGCCAGCAGCCTTTTAACAGGGGCGAACACCGGGGAGCTGTTTTTT. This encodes CASSLLTGANTGELFF. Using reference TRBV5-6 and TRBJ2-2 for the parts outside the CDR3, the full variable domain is DAGVTQSPTHLIKTRGQQVTLRCSPKSGHDTVSWYQQALGQGPQFIFQYYEEEERQRGNFPDRFSGHQFPNYSSELNVNALLLGDSALYLCASSLLTGANTGELFFGEGSRLTVL.